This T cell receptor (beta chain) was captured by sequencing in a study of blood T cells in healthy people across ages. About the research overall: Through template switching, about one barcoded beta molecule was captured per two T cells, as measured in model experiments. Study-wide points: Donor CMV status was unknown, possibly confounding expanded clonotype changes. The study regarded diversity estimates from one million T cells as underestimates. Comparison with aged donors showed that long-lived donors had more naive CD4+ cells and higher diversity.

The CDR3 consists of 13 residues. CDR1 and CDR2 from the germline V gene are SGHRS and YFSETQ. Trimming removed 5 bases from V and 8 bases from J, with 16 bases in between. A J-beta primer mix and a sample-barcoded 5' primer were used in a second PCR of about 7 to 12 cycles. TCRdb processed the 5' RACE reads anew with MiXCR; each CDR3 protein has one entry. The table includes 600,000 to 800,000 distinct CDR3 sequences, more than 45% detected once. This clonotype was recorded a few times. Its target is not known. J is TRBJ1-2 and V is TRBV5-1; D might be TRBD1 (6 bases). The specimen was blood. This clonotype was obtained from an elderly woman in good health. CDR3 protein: CASRRQETWGYTF. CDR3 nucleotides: TGCGCCAGCAGGAGACAGGAGACTTGGGGCTACACCTTC. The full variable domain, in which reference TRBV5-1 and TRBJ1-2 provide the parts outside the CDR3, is KAGVTQTPRYLIKTRGQQVTLSCSPISGHRSVSWYQQTPGQGLQFLFEYFSETQRNKGNFPGRFSGRQFSNSRSEMNVSTLELGDSALYLCASRRQETWGYTFGSGTRLTVV.